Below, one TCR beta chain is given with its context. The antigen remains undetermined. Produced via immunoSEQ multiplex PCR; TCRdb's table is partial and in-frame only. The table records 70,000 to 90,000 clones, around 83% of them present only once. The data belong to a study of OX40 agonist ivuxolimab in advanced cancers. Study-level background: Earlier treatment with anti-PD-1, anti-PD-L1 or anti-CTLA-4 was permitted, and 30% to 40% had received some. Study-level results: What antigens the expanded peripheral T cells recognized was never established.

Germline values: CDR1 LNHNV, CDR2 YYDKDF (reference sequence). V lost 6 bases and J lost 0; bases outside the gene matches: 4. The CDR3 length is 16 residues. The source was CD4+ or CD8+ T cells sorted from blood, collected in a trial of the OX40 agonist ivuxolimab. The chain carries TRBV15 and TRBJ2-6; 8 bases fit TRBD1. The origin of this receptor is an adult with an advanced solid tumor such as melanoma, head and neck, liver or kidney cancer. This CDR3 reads CATSGQGRSGANVLTF. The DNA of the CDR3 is TGTGCCACCAGTGGACAGGGACGCTCTGGGGCCAACGTCCTGACTTTC.